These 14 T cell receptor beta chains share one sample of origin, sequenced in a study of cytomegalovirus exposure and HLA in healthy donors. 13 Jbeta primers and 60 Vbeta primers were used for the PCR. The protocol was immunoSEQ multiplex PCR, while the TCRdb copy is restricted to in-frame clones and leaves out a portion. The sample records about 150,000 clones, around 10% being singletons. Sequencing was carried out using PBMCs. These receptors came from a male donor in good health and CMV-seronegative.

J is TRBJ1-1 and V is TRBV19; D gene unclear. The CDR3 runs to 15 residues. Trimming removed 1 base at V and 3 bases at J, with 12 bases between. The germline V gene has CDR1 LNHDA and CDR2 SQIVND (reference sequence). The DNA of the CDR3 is TGTGCCAGTAGTATAGGTAAAGGACTGTACACTGAAGCTTTCTTT. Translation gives CASSIGKGLYTEAFF.

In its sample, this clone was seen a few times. The DNA of the CDR3 is TGTGCCAGCAGCCCAGGGACTAACCCCTACAATGAGCAGTTCTTC. It is translated as CASSPGTNPYNEQFF. V and J are TRBV5-8 and TRBJ2-1; 7 bases are shared with TRBD2. The J segment lost 2 bases and the V segment lost 4 bases, leaving 6 bases of the junction unmatched. This CDR3 contains 15 residues. Germline V CDR1 and CDR2: SGHTS, YDEGEE.

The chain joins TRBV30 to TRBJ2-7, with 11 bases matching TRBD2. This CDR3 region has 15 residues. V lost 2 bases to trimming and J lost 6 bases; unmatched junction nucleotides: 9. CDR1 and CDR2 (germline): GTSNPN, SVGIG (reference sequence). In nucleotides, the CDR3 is TGTGCCTGGAGTTTTCCGCTAGCGGGAGGAATCGAGCAGTACTTC. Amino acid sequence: CAWSFPLAGGIEQYF.

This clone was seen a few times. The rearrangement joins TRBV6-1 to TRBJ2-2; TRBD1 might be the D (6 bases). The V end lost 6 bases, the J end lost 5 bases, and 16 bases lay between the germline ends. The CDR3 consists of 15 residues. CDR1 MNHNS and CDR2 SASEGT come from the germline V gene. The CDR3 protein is CASRGSGTTTGELFF. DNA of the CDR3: TGTGCCAGCAGGGGCTCCGGGACAACAACCGGGGAGCTGTTTTTT.

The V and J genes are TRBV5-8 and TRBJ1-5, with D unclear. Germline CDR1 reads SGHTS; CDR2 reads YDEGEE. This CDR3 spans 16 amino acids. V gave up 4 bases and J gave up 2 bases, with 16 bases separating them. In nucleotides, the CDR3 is TGTGCCAGCAGCCGTAGCACGGGAGTAGGCAATCAGCCCCAGCATTTT. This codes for CASSRSTGVGNQPQHF. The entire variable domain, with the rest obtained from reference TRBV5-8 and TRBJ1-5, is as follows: EAGVTQSPTHLIKTRGQQATLRCSPISGHTSVYWYQQALGLGLQFLLWYDEGEERNRGNFPPRFSGRQFPNYSSELNVNALELEDSALYLCASSRSTGVGNQPQHFGDGTRLSIL.

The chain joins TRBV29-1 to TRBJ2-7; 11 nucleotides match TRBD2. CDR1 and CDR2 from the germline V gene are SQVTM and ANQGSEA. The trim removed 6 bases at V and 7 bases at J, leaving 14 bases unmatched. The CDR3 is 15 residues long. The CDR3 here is CSVAGTSGPGGEQYF. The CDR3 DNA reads TGCAGCGTGGCCGGGACTAGCGGACCGGGCGGGGAGCAGTACTTC.

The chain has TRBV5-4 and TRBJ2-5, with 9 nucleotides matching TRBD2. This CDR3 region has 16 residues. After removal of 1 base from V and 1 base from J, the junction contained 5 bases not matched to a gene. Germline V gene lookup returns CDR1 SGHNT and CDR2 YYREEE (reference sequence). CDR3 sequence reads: CASSLTSGLSQETQYF. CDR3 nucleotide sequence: TGTGCCAGCAGCTTGACTAGCGGGCTCTCCCAAGAGACCCAGTACTTC.

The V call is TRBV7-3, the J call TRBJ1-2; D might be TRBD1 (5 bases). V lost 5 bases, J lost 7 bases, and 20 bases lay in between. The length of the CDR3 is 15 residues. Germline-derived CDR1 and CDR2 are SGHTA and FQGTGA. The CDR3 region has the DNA TGTGCCAGCAGCCCCACCCCTCAGGGCCCGGGTGGCTACACCTTC. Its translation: CASSPTPQGPGGYTF.

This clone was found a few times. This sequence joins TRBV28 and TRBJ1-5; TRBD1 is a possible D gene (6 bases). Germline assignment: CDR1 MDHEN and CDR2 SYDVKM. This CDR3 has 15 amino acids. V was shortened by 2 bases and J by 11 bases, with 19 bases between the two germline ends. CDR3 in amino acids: CASSLKEGVGRTQHF. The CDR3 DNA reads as TGTGCCAGCAGTTTAAAAGAGGGGGTGGGAAGAACCCAGCATTTT.

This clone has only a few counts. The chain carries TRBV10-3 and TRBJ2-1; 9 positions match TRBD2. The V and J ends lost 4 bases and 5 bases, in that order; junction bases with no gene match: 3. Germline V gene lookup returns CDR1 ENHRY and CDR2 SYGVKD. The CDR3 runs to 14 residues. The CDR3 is CAISGSSGDNEQFF. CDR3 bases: TGTGCCATCAGTGGGTCTAGCGGGGACAATGAGCAGTTCTTC.

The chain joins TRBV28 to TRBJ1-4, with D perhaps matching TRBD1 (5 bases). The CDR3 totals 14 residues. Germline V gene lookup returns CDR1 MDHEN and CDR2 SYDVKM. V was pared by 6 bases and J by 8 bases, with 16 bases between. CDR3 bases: TGTGCCAGCAGCCCGCCTCAGGGTAGCGAAAAACTGTTTTTT. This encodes CASSPPQGSEKLFF.

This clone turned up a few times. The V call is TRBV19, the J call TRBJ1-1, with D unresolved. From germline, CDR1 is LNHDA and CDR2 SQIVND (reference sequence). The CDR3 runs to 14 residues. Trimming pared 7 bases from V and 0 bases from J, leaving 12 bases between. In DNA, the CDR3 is TGTGCCAGTAAGTCCGGGTTCATGAACACTGAAGCTTTCTTT. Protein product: CASKSGFMNTEAFF.

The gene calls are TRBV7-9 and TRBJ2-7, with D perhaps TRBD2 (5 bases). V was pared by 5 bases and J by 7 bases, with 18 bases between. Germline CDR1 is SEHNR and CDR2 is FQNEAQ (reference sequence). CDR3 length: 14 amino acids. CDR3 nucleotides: TGTGCCAGCAGCCCGGCCCGGACTGCTGGGGAGCAGTACTTC. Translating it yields CASSPARTAGEQYF.

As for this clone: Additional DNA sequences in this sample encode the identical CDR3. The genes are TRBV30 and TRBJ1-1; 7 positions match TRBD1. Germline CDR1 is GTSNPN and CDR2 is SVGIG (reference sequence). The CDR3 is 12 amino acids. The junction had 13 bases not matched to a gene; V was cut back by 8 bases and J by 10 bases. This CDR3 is CAHLKGAWGAFF. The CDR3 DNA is TGTGCCCACCTGAAGGGGGCGTGGGGAGCTTTCTTT.